A selection of T cell receptor beta chains follows, all from one sample in a study of blood T cell repertoires in COVID-19. The method was immunoSEQ multiplex PCR; TCRdb's version includes in-frame clones alone and lacks a portion of them. The sample contains about 85,000 clones, roughly 84% of which appear only once. Material: peripheral blood. The receptors were gathered from a man between 65 and 85 years old with acute or convalescent COVID-19. The CDR3 runs from the conserved cysteine through the conserved F or W. Part of the rows lack a size; the others show once, few, many or a class for expanded clones.

>-|TRBJ1-2|TRBV30
CAWKLGIPGQKGYGYTF
>-|TRBJ1-1|TRBV5-1
CASSLLGPKNTEAFF
>-|TRBJ2-5|TRBV18
CASSLFDSQETQYF
>-|TRBJ2-6|TRBV9
CASRTGGRSGANVLTF
>-|TRBJ1-3|TRBV6-5
CASFPGTGNGNTIYF
>once|TRBJ2-5|TRBV5-4
CASGPGGKDSSRGDPQYF
>-|TRBJ2-2|TRBV9
CASSVGQGLTGELFF
>few|TRBJ2-1|TRBV28
CASRIAGGNEQFF
>-|TRBJ2-3|TRBV19
CASSIAGTTSTDTQYF
>-|TRBJ1-4|TRBV3-1/TRBV3-2
CASSGDRSTNEKLFF
>-|TRBJ1-6|TRBV10-3
CAISETASPLHF
>-|TRBJ2-1|TRBV12-5
CASAGQGLGEQFF
>-|TRBJ2-1|TRBV19
CASSPTSSYNEQFF
>-|TRBJ1-6|TRBV6-5
CASSLGQGANSPLHF
>-|TRBJ2-1|TRBV21-1
CASSKDGRSSSYNEQFF
>-|TRBJ2-5|TRBV19
CASSIRGIDQETQYF